Following are 31 T cell receptor beta chains from one sample sequenced in a study of shared clonotypes between healthy human individuals. TCRdb's table, derived via immunoSEQ multiplex PCR, lists solely in-frame clones and lacks some. The data show around 1.5 million clones, approximately 98% seen once. Sample: naive CD4+ T cells sorted from blood. Subset specified: CD45RA+ positively selected. The receptors were sampled from a man aged 30 to 45 in good health.

V and J are TRBV7-8 and TRBJ2-7, with TRBD2 identical over 13 bases. Trimming removed 3 bases from V and 2 bases from J; junction bases left unmatched: 4. Germline V gene data show CDR1 as SGHVS and CDR2 as FQNEAQ. This CDR3 contains 16 residues. CDR3 in amino acids: CASSLLGTSGAYEQYF. The CDR3 DNA sequence: TGTGCCAGCAGCTTGCTCGGGACTAGCGGGGCCTACGAGCAGTACTTC.

The chain joins TRBV28 to TRBJ2-1; 9 positions match TRBD1. V gave up 3 bases and J gave up 6 bases; unmatched junction bases: 6. The CDR3 runs to 15 residues. Germline values: CDR1 MDHEN, CDR2 SYDVKM. The CDR3: CASSFLDRGGNEQFF. CDR3 nucleotides: TGTGCCAGCAGTTTTCTGGACAGGGGTGGCAATGAGCAGTTCTTC.

The gene calls are TRBV5-1 and TRBJ1-1; no clear D gene. Germline CDR1 is SGHRS and CDR2 is YFSETQ. V was clipped by 5 bases and J by 1 base, with 6 bases between them. The CDR3 is made up of 12 amino acids. CDR3 amino acids: CASRSTNTEAFF. The DNA of the CDR3 is TGCGCCAGCAGATCTACGAACACTGAAGCTTTCTTT.

V and J are TRBV2 and TRBJ2-3; D possibly corresponds to TRBD2 (7 bases). This CDR3 region has 12 residues. With 2 bases removed from V and 8 bases from J, the gap between germline ends came to 8 bases. Germline lookup yields CDR1 SNHLY and CDR2 FYNNEI. CDR3 bases: TGTGCCAGCAGTGAAAGGGGGGGTACGCAGTATTTT. It specifies CASSERGGTQYF.

V usage is TRBV5-4 and J usage is TRBJ1-1; D is uncertain. V was clipped by 4 bases and J by 1 base, with 11 bases between them. CDR1 SGHNT and CDR2 YYREEE come from the germline V gene (reference sequence). This CDR3 is 14 amino acids long. This CDR3 is CASSRVSSNTEAFF. CDR3 DNA sequence: TGTGCCAGCAGCCGGGTAAGTTCGAACACTGAAGCTTTCTTT.

The gene calls are TRBV5-4 and TRBJ1-4; 7 positions agree with TRBD1. J gave up 8 bases and V 4 bases, and 8 bases lay outside the gene matches. Germline CDR1 and CDR2: SGHNT and YYREEE (reference sequence). This CDR3 is 14 amino acids long. CDR3 in amino acids: CASSEGQTEEKLFF. The DNA of the CDR3 is TGTGCCAGCAGCGAGGGACAGACCGAAGAAAAACTGTTTTTT.

The chain is built from TRBV5-1 and TRBJ2-5; the match to TRBD2 covers 7 bases. V gave up 2 bases and J gave up 5 bases; unmatched junction bases: 6. This CDR3 comprises 14 residues. The germline V gene has CDR1 SGHRS and CDR2 YFSETQ. For the CDR3, the DNA is TGCGCCAGCAGCTTAGCGGGATGGGGGGAGACCCAGTACTTC. Amino acids: CASSLAGWGETQYF.

V and J are TRBV19 and TRBJ2-7; tentatively, D is TRBD1 (6 bases). The length of the CDR3 is 13 residues. The germline V and J ends were trimmed by 6 bases and 7 bases, with 16 bases remaining between them. The V gene's germline CDR1 is LNHDA and CDR2 SQIVND (reference sequence). CDR3 in amino acids: CASRHTGTEEQYF. DNA of the CDR3: TGTGCCAGTAGGCATACAGGGACGGAGGAGCAGTACTTC.

The rearrangement uses TRBV30 and TRBJ2-7, with D possibly matching TRBD1 (6 bases). Germline lookup yields CDR1 GTSNPN and CDR2 SVGIG (reference sequence). CDR3 length: 11 amino acids. Trimming took off 5 bases at V and 5 bases at J, with 10 bases between the two ends. Here the CDR3 reads CAWLTGNEQYF. The DNA of the CDR3 is TGTGCCTGGTTGACAGGTAACGAGCAGTACTTC.

The chain is built from TRBV6-6 and TRBJ1-5; D gene uncertain. The CDR3 consists of 14 residues. Trimming shortened V by 1 base and J by 5 bases, and 9 bases separated the two germline ends. CDR1 MNHNY and CDR2 SVGAGI come from the germline V gene (reference sequence). CDR3 in DNA: TGTGCCAGCAGTTACTGGTCTAGGGATCAGCCCCAGCATTTT. It specifies CASSYWSRDQPQHF.

The genes are TRBV4-3 and TRBJ1-2; the D gene is possibly TRBD1 (6 bases). The V end lost 5 bases, the J end lost 7 bases, and 20 bases lay between the germline ends. This CDR3 is built from 15 residues. Germline lookup yields CDR1 LGHNA and CDR2 YSLEER. The CDR3 here is CASSTRLAGAIGYTF. CDR3 DNA: TGCGCCAGCAGCACCCGGCTAGCGGGGGCTATTGGCTACACCTTC.

The chain joins TRBV7-9 to TRBJ2-3; unclear D gene. Germline lookup yields CDR1 SEHNR and CDR2 FQNEAQ (reference sequence). V lost 0 bases, J lost 2 bases, and 12 bases lay in between. This CDR3 comprises 16 residues. CDR3 sequence: CASSLAIVRNTDTQYF. The CDR3, as DNA: TGTGCCAGCAGCTTAGCGATAGTCCGGAACACAGATACGCAGTATTTT.

This rearrangement joins TRBV7-3 to TRBJ2-6; D not certain. The length of the CDR3 is 16 residues. CDR1 is SGHTA, CDR2 FQGTGA, per germline. V lost 5 bases and J lost 3, with 14 bases in between. The CDR3 sequence is CASSPRWDRGANVLTF. DNA of the CDR3: TGTGCCAGCAGCCCGAGGTGGGATCGTGGGGCCAACGTCCTGACTTTC.

The chain recombines TRBV5-5 with TRBJ2-2; D is ambiguous. Per the germline V gene, CDR1 is SGHKS and CDR2 is YYEKEE (reference sequence). V was shortened by 4 bases and J by 5 bases, with 24 bases between the two germline ends. This CDR3 contains 18 residues. In DNA form, the CDR3 reads TGTGCCAGCAGCCCGGAGTATGGGGTCGGGTTCTGGACCGGGGAGCTGTTTTTT. Protein product: CASSPEYGVGFWTGELFF.

This chain connects TRBV28 to TRBJ2-5; 10 nucleotides agree with TRBD2. Losses at the gene ends were 2 bases for V and 4 bases for J; bases not matched to a gene: 7. The CDR3 runs to 16 residues. The V gene's germline CDR1 is MDHEN and CDR2 SYDVKM. CDR3 sequence reads: CASSLGASGSGETQYF. CDR3 coding DNA: TGTGCCAGCAGTTTAGGGGCTAGCGGGAGCGGAGAGACCCAGTACTTC. Drawing the rest from reference TRBV28 and TRBJ2-5, the complete variable domain is DVKVTQSSRYLVKRTGEKVFLECVQDMDHENMFWYRQDPGLGLRLIYFSYDVKMKEKGDIPEGYSVSREKKERFSLILESASTNQTSMYLCASSLGASGSGETQYFGPGTRLLVL.

This clone occurred once. The genes are TRBV20-1 and TRBJ1-1, with D possibly matching TRBD1 (6 bases). The CDR3 is 11 amino acids. The germline CDR1 and CDR2 sequences are DFQATT and SNEGSKA (reference sequence). V shed 6 bases and J shed 8 bases, with 13 bases lying between them. In nucleotides, the CDR3 is TGCAGTGCCGCAGGGGCGTACGAAGCTTTCTTT. Translated: CSAAGAYEAFF.

The rearrangement uses TRBV27 and TRBJ2-7; D remains unclear. The length of the CDR3 is 12 residues. Germline CDR1 reads MNHEY; CDR2 reads SMNVEV (reference sequence). Between the trimmed V and J ends, which lost 6 bases and 1 base, there was a span of 7 bases. The CDR3 loop reads CASSDKSYEQYF. The CDR3 DNA reads TGTGCCAGCAGCGACAAATCCTACGAGCAGTACTTC.

V is TRBV7-2 and J is TRBJ2-5; 7 nucleotides match TRBD1. The germline gives CDR1 SGHTA, CDR2 FQGNSA. CDR3 length: 16 residues. V was clipped by 4 bases and J by 5 bases; unmatched bases: 13. CDR3 protein: CASSSRPTGVFETQYF. The CDR3 DNA is TGTGCCAGCAGCTCCAGACCTACAGGGGTATTCGAGACCCAGTACTTC.

The chain uses TRBV18 and TRBJ2-1, with 8 bases identical to TRBD1. The germline V gene encodes CDR1 KGHSH and CDR2 LQKENI. V trimming: 3 bases; J trimming: 6 bases; junction bases outside the gene matches: 7. This CDR3 is 15 amino acids long. The CDR3 here is CASSPTGDFFNEQFF. The CDR3 region has the DNA TGTGCCAGCTCACCGACAGGGGACTTCTTCAATGAGCAGTTCTTC. The complete variable domain, with remaining parts taken from reference TRBV18 and TRBJ2-1, reads NAGVMQNPRHLVRRRGQEARLRCSPMKGHSHVYWYRQLPEEGLKFMVYLQKENIIDESGMPKERFSAEFPKEGPSILRIQQVVRGDSAAYFCASSPTGDFFNEQFFGPGTRLTVL.

The genes are TRBV19 and TRBJ1-1; D call uncertain. The germline V gene encodes CDR1 LNHDA and CDR2 SQIVND (reference sequence). CDR3 length: 14 amino acids. The V end was cut by 5 bases, the J end by 1 base, with 11 bases between. DNA for the CDR3: TGTGCCAGTAGTTTTGGTAGACCGAACACTGAAGCTTTCTTT. It translates to CASSFGRPNTEAFF.

The chain is built from TRBV5-1 and TRBJ1-2; D possibly corresponds to TRBD1 (5 bases). Germline V gene sequence: CDR1 SGHRS, CDR2 YFSETQ. The CDR3 is made up of 16 amino acids. V was cut by 4 bases and J by 0 bases, with 16 bases left in between. CDR3 sequence: CASSPDTSAPNYGYTF. The CDR3 DNA reads TGCGCCAGCAGCCCGGACACCTCAGCCCCTAACTATGGCTACACCTTC. Variable domain in full (rest from reference TRBV5-1 and TRBJ1-2): KAGVTQTPRYLIKTRGQQVTLSCSPISGHRSVSWYQQTPGQGLQFLFEYFSETQRNKGNFPGRFSGRQFSNSRSEMNVSTLELGDSALYLCASSPDTSAPNYGYTFGSGTRLTVV.

The chain combines TRBV5-1 with TRBJ2-1; 10 bases align to TRBD2. J lost 0 bases, V lost 2 bases, and 11 bases had no gene match. From germline, CDR1 is SGHRS and CDR2 YFSETQ. The CDR3 loop spans 19 amino acids. The CDR3, as DNA: TGCGCCAGCAGCTTCACTGCTTTAGCGGGAGGAAGCTCCTACAATGAGCAGTTCTTC. Its protein is CASSFTALAGGSSYNEQFF.

The chain links TRBV5-4 to TRBJ2-7; a possible D gene is TRBD2 (5 bases). There are 14 residues in the CDR3. Between the trimmed V and J ends, which lost 4 bases and 1 base, there was a span of 12 bases. CDR1 is SGHNT and CDR2 is YYREEE in the germline V gene (reference sequence). CDR3 protein: CASSPEGTSYEQYF. Written as DNA, the CDR3 is TGTGCCAGCAGCCCCGAGGGTACTTCCTACGAGCAGTACTTC.

CDR3 sequence: CASSLNAGANTGELFF. For the CDR3, the DNA is TGTGCCAGCAGCTTGAATGCGGGCGCGAACACCGGGGAGCTGTTTTTT. This chain uses TRBV5-4 with TRBJ2-2, with D possibly matching TRBD2 (5 bases). This CDR3 spans 16 amino acids. The germline V gene encodes CDR1 SGHNT and CDR2 YYREEE (reference sequence). V lost 1 base to trimming and J lost 0 bases, with 10 bases between them.

V and J are TRBV18 and TRBJ2-5; 7 bases are shared with TRBD1. The CDR3 runs 13 residues. Germline assignment: CDR1 KGHSH and CDR2 LQKENI. After removal of 6 bases from V and 6 bases from J, the junction contained 7 bases not matched to a gene. CDR3 sequence (DNA): TGTGCCAGCTCGTCCGACAGGGCAAAGACCCAGTACTTC. It specifies CASSSDRAKTQYF.

This sequence joins TRBV20-1 and TRBJ2-7, with unresolved D. The CDR3 is made up of 10 amino acids. Trimming left V 2 bases short and J 5 bases short, with 4 bases between. The germline CDR1 and CDR2 sequences are DFQATT and SNEGSKA (reference sequence). For the CDR3, the DNA is TGCAGTGCTAGACCCCACGAGCAGTACTTC. Translated, it gives CSARPHEQYF.

The CDR3, as DNA: TGTGCCAGCAGCTTAGTGAACGACGCTAACTATGGCTACACCTTC. It yields the protein CASSLVNDANYGYTF. The rearrangement uses TRBV7-8 and TRBJ1-2; D unresolved. In germline, CDR1 is SGHVS, CDR2 FQNEAQ. The length of the CDR3 is 15 residues. V lost 1 base, J lost 0 bases, and 9 bases lay in between. The whole variable domain, filled in from reference TRBV7-8 and TRBJ1-2, reads GAGVSQSPRYKVAKRGQDVALRCDPISGHVSLFWYQQALGQGPEFLTYFQNEAQLDKSGLPSDRFFAERPEGSVSTLKIQRTQQEDSAVYLCASSLVNDANYGYTFGSGTRLTVV.

V usage is TRBV12-2 and J usage is TRBJ1-5; TRBD1 is taken as the D call from the table, unchecked against the DNA. TRBV12-2 is a recognized pseudogene. The CDR3 is 14 residues long. The DNA of the CDR3 is TGTGCAAGTCGCTCCGGGACAGGGGATCAGCCCCAGCATTTT. Its protein product is CASRSGTGDQPQHF.

The J gene is TRBJ2-5, the V gene TRBV7-9; 9 bases map to TRBD1. Trimming cost V 3 bases and J 1 base; bases outside gene matches: 6. The CDR3 loop spans 16 amino acids. CDR1 is SEHNR and CDR2 is FQNEAQ in the germline V gene (reference sequence). CDR3 residues: CASSLKGDRVQETQYF. DNA of the CDR3: TGTGCCAGCAGCTTGAAGGGGGACAGGGTCCAAGAGACCCAGTACTTC.

This clone was recorded only once. This chain connects TRBV4-3 to TRBJ2-7; D is perhaps TRBD2 (5 bases). Trimming pared 1 base from V and 7 bases from J, leaving 17 bases between. CDR1 and CDR2 from the germline V gene are LGHNA and YSLEER. The CDR3 runs to 15 residues. CDR3 region: CASSQGWSSLWEQYF. DNA of the CDR3: TGCGCCAGCAGCCAAGGCTGGTCTAGCTTATGGGAGCAGTACTTC.

This chain connects TRBV7-6 to TRBJ1-1; no definite D call. CDR3 size: 16 residues. Per germline, CDR1 SGHVS and CDR2 FNYEAQ. V lost 1 base, J lost 0 bases, and 12 bases lay in between. The CDR3 loop reads CASSLGFASLNTEAFF. CDR3 nucleotide sequence: TGTGCCAGCAGCTTAGGGTTTGCTTCTTTGAACACTGAAGCTTTCTTT.